A single sample gave rise to the 11 T cell receptor beta chains below, sequenced in a study of regulatory T cells in long-lasting Graves disease. The authors built TCR beta libraries using iRepertoire HTBI primers and Arm-PCR of CDR3 regions. Using its own MiXCR run on the multiplex PCR reads, TCRdb lists one record per CDR3 protein. The repertoire includes about 500,000 distinct CDR3 sequences, roughly 17% of them detected once, and 10% to 15% sits in the top ten. Specified time point: newly diagnosed GD, antithyroid drugs for less than 3 months. PBMC-extracted RNA yielded the TCR library. A further study also used this sample, focusing on T cells in Graves' hyperthyroidism and ophthalmopathy.

This specimen consisted of peripheral blood mononuclear cells (PBMCs), obtained at new diagnosis, from a patient treated with antithyroid drugs. The receptors here all came from a man between 35 and 55 years old with Graves disease.

The J gene is TRBJ2-4, the V gene TRBV20-1; perhaps TRBD1 as D (5 bases). Germline CDR1 DFQATT, CDR2 SNEGSKA (reference sequence). The CDR3 runs to 14 residues. V lost 0 bases and J lost 9, with 15 bases in between. CDR3 amino acids: CSARDLGREGIQYF. The CDR3 DNA reads as TGCAGTGCTAGAGATCTGGGCAGGGAAGGCATTCAGTACTTC.

This clonotype was seen only a few times. The rearrangement joins TRBV9 to TRBJ2-7; D tentatively reads TRBD1 or TRBD2 (5 bases each). Germline V gene sequence: CDR1 SGDLS, CDR2 YYNGEE. Trimming left V 4 bases short and J 9 bases short, with 20 bases between. This CDR3 has 14 amino acids. In DNA, the CDR3 is TGTGCCAGCAGCCGCGGCGAATTGAGGGACGGGCAGTACTTC. Translation: CASSRGELRDGQYF.

In its sample, this clonotype was seen many times. The chain links TRBV28 to TRBJ2-1, with D perhaps matching TRBD1 (5 bases). Trimming removed 6 bases from V and 0 bases from J, with 15 bases in between. This CDR3 region has 16 residues. Per the germline V gene, CDR1 is MDHEN and CDR2 is SYDVKM. As DNA, the CDR3 is TGTGCCAGCAGACCAAAGACAGATTTCTCCTACAATGAGCAGTTCTTC. This gives the protein CASRPKTDFSYNEQFF. The whole variable domain, filled in from reference TRBV28 and TRBJ2-1, reads DVKVTQSSRYLVKRTGEKVFLECVQDMDHENMFWYRQDPGLGLRLIYFSYDVKMKEKGDIPEGYSVSREKKERFSLILESASTNQTSMYLCASRPKTDFSYNEQFFGPGTRLTVL.

Many counts were recorded for this clonotype. The chain has TRBV18 and TRBJ2-7; 9 bases line up with TRBD1. The V gene end was trimmed by 8 bases and the J gene end by 3 bases; junction bases not matched to a gene: 5. Germline CDR1 KGHSH, CDR2 LQKENI. This CDR3 contains 13 residues. The CDR3 DNA reads as TGTGCCAGCACGGGACAGGGACACTACGAGCAGTACTTC. It translates to CASTGQGHYEQYF.

The chain uses TRBV25-1 and TRBJ2-2, with 9 bases identical to TRBD2. The CDR3 is 17 residues long. Germline V gene sequence: CDR1 MGHDK, CDR2 SYGVNS. Unmatched junction bases numbered 10, after V lost 1 base and J lost 7 bases. CDR3 protein: CASSELGIAGAGGELFF. The CDR3 coding sequence is TGTGCCAGCAGTGAATTAGGAATAGCGGGAGCGGGCGGGGAGCTGTTTTTT. The variable domain in full, with the rest retrieved from reference TRBV25-1 and TRBJ2-2, is EADIYQTPRYLVIGTGKKITLECSQTMGHDKMYWYQQDPGMELHLIHYSYGVNSTEKGDLSSESTVSRIRTEHFPLTLESARPSHTSQYLCASSELGIAGAGGELFFGEGSRLTVL.

This clonotype was found many times. The chain combines TRBV6-5 with TRBJ1-2, with D perhaps matching TRBD1 (5 bases). The CDR3 is 15 residues long. Per the germline V gene, CDR1 is MNHEY and CDR2 is SVGAGI. Trimming cost V 2 bases and J 0 bases, with 10 bases left between them. CDR3 sequence: CASSYAAGSNYGYTF. DNA of the CDR3: TGTGCCAGCAGTTACGCGGCAGGGTCTAACTATGGCTACACCTTC.

This clonotype was recorded many times. This rearrangement joins TRBV12-3 or TRBV12-4 to TRBJ2-5; unclear D gene. V was clipped by 3 bases and J by 4 bases, with 18 bases between them. This CDR3 spans 16 amino acids. CDR3 in amino acids: CASSFVTKVGLETQYF. CDR3 nucleotides: TGTGCCAGCAGTTTTGTCACTAAGGTGGGGTTAGAGACCCAGTACTTC.

The chain joins TRBV20-1 to TRBJ1-3; perhaps TRBD1 as D (5 bases). CDR1 DFQATT and CDR2 SNEGSKA come from the germline V gene (reference sequence). V lost 5 bases and J lost 7, with 12 bases in between. The CDR3 sequence is 12 residues long. The CDR3 nucleotides are TGCAGTGCTGCACAGGTCGGGAACACCATATATTTT. Protein: CSAAQVGNTIYF.

This clonotype was counted at least ten times. The chain joins TRBV27 to TRBJ2-7, with 8 nucleotides matching TRBD1. There are 15 residues in the CDR3. The V and J ends lost 6 bases and 0 bases, in that order; junction bases with no gene match: 7. Germline V gene lookup returns CDR1 MNHEY and CDR2 SMNVEV (reference sequence). CDR3: CASSPDRASSYEQYF. The CDR3 DNA sequence: TGTGCCAGCAGCCCGGACAGGGCTAGCTCCTACGAGCAGTACTTC.

This clonotype was seen only a few times. The rearrangement links TRBV20-1 to TRBJ2-5; weak D call: TRBD1 (6 bases). This CDR3 spans 13 amino acids. Germline CDR1 is DFQATT and CDR2 is SNEGSKA (reference sequence). Trimming removed 3 bases at V and 4 bases at J, with 12 bases between. The CDR3 loop is CSASRQGTETQYF. In DNA form, the CDR3 reads TGCAGTGCTAGTAGGCAGGGGACAGAGACCCAGTACTTC.

This clonotype was observed a few times. The V and J genes are TRBV19 and TRBJ2-7, with D perhaps TRBD2 (7 bases). The V and J ends lost 4 bases and 2 bases respectively, with 21 bases between them. CDR1 is LNHDA, CDR2 SQIVND, per germline (reference sequence). This CDR3 is built from 17 residues. The CDR3 coding sequence is TGTGCCAGTAGTACGGCCCGGGGGGCGCCTCGTCCCTACGAGCAGTACTTC. This translates into CASSTARGAPRPYEQYF.